The present T cell receptor beta chain was sequenced within a study of blood T cell repertoires in COVID-19. Across the study: Sites in the United States, Italy and Spain provided acute and convalescent COVID-19 samples.

Original processing methods: From reference gene primer amplification, estimates of nucleated cell counts were derived. Produced via immunoSEQ multiplex PCR; TCRdb's table is partial and in-frame only. The V and J calls and clone size were taken over from that table, and D and trimming were inferred from the DNA. The repertoire consists of fewer than 300,000 clones, with about nine tenths occurring once and the leading ten covering around 10%. V lost 5 bases to trimming and J lost 6 bases; unmatched junction nucleotides: 7. Germline V gives CDR1 ENHRY, CDR2 SYGVKD. There are 14 residues in the CDR3. This receptor was identified in a man aged 40-50 years who had recovered from COVID-19. The chain has TRBV10-3 and TRBJ2-7; TRBD2 matches 10 bases. Material for sequencing was peripheral blood. CDR3 coding DNA: TGTGCCATCAGTAAGGGGCTAGCGGGAGCCGAGCAGTACTTC. Amino acid sequence: CAISKGLAGAEQYF.